The 16 T cell receptor beta chains given below trace back to one sample, sequenced in a study of cytomegalovirus exposure and HLA in healthy donors. Vbeta (60) and Jbeta (13) primers were used in the PCR. Assay used: immunoSEQ multiplex PCR; TCRdb lists only in-frame clones, some missing. The table has 150,000 or so clones, around 85% seen once. The sequencing input was PBMCs. These receptor sequences come from a young man in good health and CMV-seropositive.

The rearrangement links TRBV5-1 to TRBJ1-2; D is possibly TRBD1 (6 bases). The CDR3 covers 12 residues. Trimming took 0 bases from V and 6 from J, leaving 6 bases between them. Germline V gene sequence: CDR1 SGHRS, CDR2 YFSETQ. The CDR3 is CASSLEGDGYTF. The DNA for the CDR3 is TGCGCCAGCAGCTTGGAGGGGGATGGCTACACCTTC.

This clone was recorded once. The chain recombines TRBV5-1 with TRBJ1-6, with 10 bases fitting TRBD1. The CDR3 is made up of 12 amino acids. V was clipped by 7 bases and J by 10 bases; unmatched bases: 2. Germline loops: CDR1 SGHRS, CDR2 YFSETQ. The CDR3 region has the DNA TGCGCCAGCGGGACAGGGGAATCACCCCTCCACTTT. This encodes CASGTGESPLHF.

The rearrangement links TRBV7-2 to TRBJ2-3, with 9 bases aligning to TRBD2. V was clipped by 5 bases and J by 5 bases; unmatched bases: 5. The CDR3 is 14 residues long. CDR1 is SGHTA, CDR2 FQGNSA, per germline. DNA of the CDR3: TGTGCCAGCAGCCGCGGGGGGGGCCAAGATACGCAGTATTTT. Protein product: CASSRGGGQDTQYF. Drawing the rest from reference TRBV7-2 and TRBJ2-3, the complete variable domain is GAGVSQSPSNKVTEKGKDVELRCDPISGHTALYWYRQSLGQGLEFLIYFQGNSAPDKSGLPSDRFSAERTGGSVSTLTIQRTQQEDSAVYLCASSRGGGQDTQYFGPGTRLTVL.

The chain has TRBV19 and TRBJ2-5; D is undetermined. This CDR3 contains 13 residues. Between the trimmed V and J ends, which lost 3 bases and 3 bases, there was a span of 8 bases. CDR1 LNHDA and CDR2 SQIVND come from the germline V gene (reference sequence). CDR3 coding DNA: TGTGCCAGTAGTATCATGGCAGAAGAGACCCAGTACTTC. Translating it yields CASSIMAEETQYF.

The gene calls are TRBV27 and TRBJ1-6; no firm D call. The V and J ends lost 6 bases and 2 bases respectively, with 5 bases between them. Germline CDR1 reads MNHEY; CDR2 reads SMNVEV (reference sequence). CDR3 size: 13 residues. The CDR3: CASRGPYNSPLHF. Here the CDR3 DNA reads TGTGCCAGCAGGGGCCCCTATAATTCACCCCTCCACTTT.

The DNA of the CDR3 is TGTGCCAGCATCCCGCGGTCCCCTACGGGTGGCTACACCTTC. This sequence encodes CASIPRSPTGGYTF. This chain connects TRBV28 to TRBJ1-2; no clear D gene. Trimming removed 7 bases at V and 7 bases at J, with 19 bases between. This CDR3 contains 14 residues. Germline CDR1 MDHEN, CDR2 SYDVKM.

V and J are TRBV2 and TRBJ2-5, with 7 bases fitting TRBD1. This CDR3 has 14 amino acids. Germline trimming cut 2 bases from V and 3 bases from J; bases unmatched to any gene: 3. Looked up from germline, CDR1 is SNHLY and CDR2 is FYNNEI. CDR3 nucleotide sequence: TGTGCCAGCAGTGAAAAGACAGGGAAAGAGACCCAGTACTTC. Translating it yields CASSEKTGKETQYF.

V and J are TRBV4-1 and TRBJ2-7; 9 bases match TRBD2. The CDR3 sequence is 16 residues long. Trimming at V came to 0 bases and at J to 3 bases, leaving 6 bases not matched to a gene. Per the germline V gene, CDR1 is MGHRA and CDR2 is YSYEKL. The CDR3, as DNA: TGCGCCAGCAGCCAAGAAACAGCGGGGGGACTCTACGAGCAGTACTTC. Protein product: CASSQETAGGLYEQYF.

This clone has a single count. The V and J genes are TRBV14 and TRBJ2-1; a weak D match, TRBD1 (5 bases). This CDR3 is 14 amino acids long. The germline V gene has CDR1 SGHDN and CDR2 FVKESK. V was pared by 4 bases and J by 8 bases, with 15 bases between. CDR3 residues: CASSLRVIFDEQFF. The CDR3 DNA sequence: TGTGCCAGCAGCCTCAGGGTAATATTTGATGAGCAGTTCTTC. Filled out from reference TRBV14 and TRBJ2-1, the complete variable domain reads EAGVTQFPSHSVIEKGQTVTLRCDPISGHDNLYWYRRVMGKEIKFLLHFVKESKQDESGMPNNRFLAERTGGTYSTLKVQPAELEDSGVYFCASSLRVIFDEQFFGPGTRLTVL.

The V call is TRBV11-2, the J call TRBJ2-3; maybe TRBD2 (6 bases). Germline CDR1 reads SGHAT; CDR2 reads FQNNGV. CDR3 length: 15 residues. V lost 5 bases to trimming and J lost 1 base, with 13 bases between them. CDR3 sequence reads: CASSPLAGRTDTQYF. CDR3 coding DNA: TGTGCCAGCAGCCCACTAGCCGGTCGCACAGATACGCAGTATTTT.

The rearrangement uses TRBV7-3 and TRBJ1-1, with D perhaps matching TRBD1 (6 bases). Germline V gene data show CDR1 as SGHTA and CDR2 as FQGTGA. V was shortened by 7 bases and J by 5 bases, with 14 bases between the two germline ends. CDR3 length: 13 amino acids. The DNA of the CDR3 is TGTGCCAGCAACGACAAAAGGGGGACTGAAGCTTTCTTT. As protein: CASNDKRGTEAFF.

The chain is built from TRBV9 and TRBJ2-3, with D possibly being TRBD1 (7 bases). Trimming shortened V by 4 bases and J by 2 bases, and 14 bases separated the two germline ends. CDR1 and CDR2 from the germline V gene are SGDLS and YYNGEE. The CDR3 sequence is 15 residues long. The CDR3 region is CASSPEGQTTDTQYF. CDR3 DNA: TGTGCCAGCAGCCCGGAGGGACAGACCACAGATACGCAGTATTTT.

This clone was counted between two and nine times. The chain recombines TRBV7-9 with TRBJ1-6; D is undetermined. Germline V CDR1 and CDR2: SEHNR, FQNEAQ (reference sequence). Trimming pared 1 base from V and 9 bases from J, leaving 4 bases between. This CDR3 spans 12 amino acids. For the CDR3, the DNA is TGTGCCAGCAGCTTAGGAGGTTCACCCCTCCACTTT. The encoded protein is CASSLGGSPLHF.

This chain joins TRBV5-1 and TRBJ2-7; 7 nucleotides match TRBD2. Trimming removed 0 bases from V and 2 bases from J; junction bases left unmatched: 5. CDR1 and CDR2 (germline): SGHRS, YFSETQ. This CDR3 is 15 amino acids long. The CDR3 nucleotides read TGCGCCAGCAGCTTGGCGGCTAGCGGTCCCTACGAGCAGTACTTC. Protein: CASSLAASGPYEQYF.

This clone appeared a single time. The chain couples TRBV6-1 to TRBJ2-1; perhaps TRBD1 as D (5 bases). The CDR3 runs 13 residues. V was shortened by 1 base and J by 4 bases, with 5 bases between the two germline ends. Germline V lookup: CDR1 MNHNS, CDR2 SASEGT. Written as DNA, the CDR3 is TGTGCCAGCAGTGAAGAGGGGTACAATGAGCAGTTCTTC. Its protein is CASSEEGYNEQFF.

The chain has TRBV4-1 and TRBJ1-1, with D possibly matching TRBD1 (5 bases). Germline CDR1 MGHRA, CDR2 YSYEKL. CDR3 size: 15 residues. The ends were cut back, 0 bases at V and 0 bases at J, with 8 bases in the middle. As DNA, the CDR3 is TGCGCCAGCAGCCAAGATCCAGGGATGAACACTGAAGCTTTCTTT. This gives the protein CASSQDPGMNTEAFF.